This is a list of T cell receptor beta chains from one sample in a study of early T cells in non-severe SARS-CoV-2 infection. TCRdb itself ran the 5' RACE reads through MiXCR, one entry per CDR3 protein. Among about 59,000 distinct CDR3 sequences listed, less than 15% were seen once. The material was whole blood, obtained at baseline. The source of these receptors is an adult who was a healthcare worker with PCR-confirmed SARS-CoV-2 infection or an uninfected control (not recorded which). CDR3s leave out the opening cysteine and the closing phenylalanine or tryptophan. Rows may omit the clone size; those that give it use once, few, many or a size class.

J: TRBJ2-7
size: few
V: TRBV7-9
CDR3: ASRPGGREQY

J: TRBJ2-3
size: NA
V: TRBV5-6
CDR3: ASGPQADTQY

J: TRBJ1-5
size: NA
V: TRBV6-6
CDR3: ASSSPGSGNQPQH

J: TRBJ2-7
size: few
V: TRBV9
CDR3: ASSVEAGTYEQY

J: TRBJ1-6
size: few
V: TRBV28
CDR3: ASSFKDRANSPLH

J: TRBJ2-2
size: few
V: TRBV19
CDR3: ASSLTRNGELF

J: TRBJ1-1
size: NA
V: TRBV29-1
CDR3: SVRSKAINTEAF

J: TRBJ1-1
size: many
V: TRBV9
CDR3: ASSTGQGAHTEAF

J: TRBJ1-1
size: few
V: TRBV7-9
CDR3: ASSLADDTEAF

J: TRBJ2-1
size: NA
V: TRBV7-6
CDR3: ASSVGLAGGIF

J: TRBJ1-5
size: NA
V: TRBV19
CDR3: ASSIQGELGLRPQH

J: TRBJ2-1
size: NA
V: TRBV27
CDR3: ASSFTGSGDEQF

J: TRBJ1-1
size: NA
V: TRBV27
CDR3: ASSLWGARTEAF

J: TRBJ1-4
size: few
V: TRBV5-1
CDR3: ASSPQTGVGEKLF

J: TRBJ2-5
size: few
V: TRBV25-1
CDR3: ASSGWTGALRETQY

J: TRBJ2-2
size: NA
V: TRBV3-1
CDR3: ASRTGHNTGELF

J: TRBJ2-7
size: few
V: TRBV7-2
CDR3: ASSFPGTTRGQY

J: TRBJ1-1
size: few
V: TRBV12-3/TRBV12-4
CDR3: ASSRQGLMNTEAF

J: TRBJ2-3
size: few
V: TRBV6-2/TRBV6-3
CDR3: ASSSLWDTQY

J: TRBJ2-3
size: many
V: TRBV12-3/TRBV12-4
CDR3: ASSPGLAGSDTQY

J: TRBJ1-4
size: few
V: TRBV4-3
CDR3: ASSRLQSTNEKLF

J: TRBJ1-5
size: few
V: TRBV3-1
CDR3: ASSQAPGPSNQPQH

J: TRBJ2-7
size: medium-sized
V: TRBV14
CDR3: ASSQVRGYEQY

J: TRBJ2-6
size: many
V: TRBV6-4
CDR3: ASSKEYRASGANVLT

J: TRBJ2-7
size: NA
V: TRBV7-2
CDR3: ASSPAGGIQTYEQY

J: TRBJ2-7
size: few
V: TRBV11-2
CDR3: ASSSRDRGYDEQY

J: TRBJ2-5
size: few
V: TRBV4-2
CDR3: ASSGVGLADQETQY

J: TRBJ1-3
size: many
V: TRBV18
CDR3: ASSPTSGDSGNTIY

J: TRBJ2-3
size: NA
V: TRBV20-1
CDR3: SARAKRGGRGTDTQY

J: TRBJ2-7
size: NA
V: TRBV7-2
CDR3: ASSLAGGASSPYEQY

J: TRBJ2-3
size: many
V: TRBV2
CDR3: ASGTGALSPDTQY

J: TRBJ2-7
size: NA
V: TRBV4-2
CDR3: ASSPETSGIYEQY

J: TRBJ2-6
size: NA
V: TRBV4-1
CDR3: ASSQVRVDSSGANVLT

J: TRBJ2-4
size: once
V: TRBV7-9
CDR3: ASSLVLPGVNIQY

J: TRBJ2-2
size: many
V: TRBV6-5
CDR3: ASSLLAGGTGELF

J: TRBJ2-7
size: many
V: TRBV6-1
CDR3: ASSEHVEQY

J: TRBJ1-5
size: medium-sized
V: TRBV6-6
CDR3: ASSPGRGSGQPQH

J: TRBJ2-2
size: many
V: TRBV7-3
CDR3: ASSKTGIGELF